This T cell receptor beta chain is drawn from a study of radiotherapy plus CTLA-4 blockade in lung cancer. With regard to this clone: Antigen unknown.

Profiled with immunoSEQ multiplex PCR; TCRdb holds only in-frame clones, not every one. Of 45,000 or so clones listed, roughly three quarters are singletons. CDR1 is SGDLS, CDR2 YYNGEE, per germline. The CDR3 is 16 residues long. Trimming cost V 7 bases and J 4 bases; bases outside gene matches: 15. Study-wide points: Per reports, early blood T cell clone dynamics, plus interferon-beta, forecast response most strongly. Expansion in blood of tumor-derived TCR clones was seen after radiotherapy plus ipilimumab.

The chain is built from TRBV9 and TRBJ1-2; 8 bases are shared with TRBD1. The TCR was taken from a human donor with non-small cell lung cancer who had stable disease on radiotherapy plus ipilimumab. Sample: peripheral blood, taken from a patient treated with radiotherapy plus ipilimumab. In nucleotides, the CDR3 is TGTGCCAGCGGCTCTCAGGGGGCAAGGCCTCGCTATGGCTACACCTTC. Residues: CASGSQGARPRYGYTF.